The clone carrying this TCR beta chain has more than one count but fewer than ten. TCRdb reanalysed the RT-PCR reads using MiXCR and keeps one entry per CDR3 protein. The data hold almost 700,000 distinct CDR3 sequences, with around 14% observed a single time. The CDR3 has 14 residues. Germline loops: CDR1 DFQATT, CDR2 SNEGSKA (reference sequence). The V segment lost 3 bases and the J segment 7 bases; nucleotides outside the gene matches: 6. This chain links TRBV20-1 with TRBJ2-2; 9 bases align to TRBD2. Sample: memory CD4+ T cells from blood. The source of this sequence is a female donor in good health, serving as a healthy control. The CDR3 coding sequence is TGCAGTGCTAGTTCTAGCGGGAATGGCGGGGAGCTGTTTTTT. Translation: CSASSSGNGGELFF.